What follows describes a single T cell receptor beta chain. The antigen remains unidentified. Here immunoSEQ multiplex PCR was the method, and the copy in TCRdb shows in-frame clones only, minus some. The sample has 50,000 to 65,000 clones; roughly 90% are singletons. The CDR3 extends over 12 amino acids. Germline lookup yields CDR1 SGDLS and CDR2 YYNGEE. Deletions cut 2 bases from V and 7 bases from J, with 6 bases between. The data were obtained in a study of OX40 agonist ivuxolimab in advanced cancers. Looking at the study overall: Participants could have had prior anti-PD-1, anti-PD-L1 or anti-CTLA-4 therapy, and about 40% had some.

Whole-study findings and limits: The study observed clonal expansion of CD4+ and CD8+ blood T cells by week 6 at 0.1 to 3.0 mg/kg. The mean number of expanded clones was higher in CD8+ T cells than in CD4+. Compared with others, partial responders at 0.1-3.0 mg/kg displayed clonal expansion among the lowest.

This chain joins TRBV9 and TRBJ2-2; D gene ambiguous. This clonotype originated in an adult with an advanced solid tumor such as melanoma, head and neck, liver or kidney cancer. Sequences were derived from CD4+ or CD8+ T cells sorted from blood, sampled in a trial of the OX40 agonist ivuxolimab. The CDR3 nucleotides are TGTGCCAGCAGCGTCGGCCACGGGGAGCTGTTTTTT. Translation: CASSVGHGELFF. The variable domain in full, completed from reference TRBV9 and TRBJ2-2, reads DSGVTQTPKHLITATGQRVTLRCSPRSGDLSVYWYQQSLDQGLQFLIQYYNGEERAKGNILERFSAQQFPDLHSELNLSSLELGDSALYFCASSVGHGELFFGEGSRLTVL.